This TCR beta chain was documented in a study of OX40 agonist ivuxolimab in advanced cancers. General study findings and limits: CD8+ T cells (on average) carried more expanded clones than CD4+ T cells.

A note on this clone: Antigen: not known.

TCRdb keeps only in-frame clones here, not all; method: immunoSEQ multiplex PCR. Here the sample spans some 90,000 clones, around 86% being singletons. The receptor was isolated from an adult with an advanced solid tumor such as melanoma, head and neck, liver or kidney cancer. Material: CD4+ or CD8+ T cells sorted from blood, obtained in a trial of the OX40 agonist ivuxolimab.

DNA for the CDR3: TGTGCCAGCAAAGTCGGGACCACAGCCACCGGGGAGCTGTTTTTT. It translates to CASKVGTTATGELFF. The chain combines TRBV6-1 with TRBJ2-2; D could derive from TRBD1 or TRBD2 (5 bases each). Trimming took off 7 bases at V and 4 bases at J, with 16 bases between the two ends. The CDR3 length is 15 residues. From germline, CDR1 is MNHNS and CDR2 SASEGT.